The 10 T cell receptor beta chains presented below share a single source sample, sequenced in a study of PD-1 blockade in classical Hodgkin lymphoma (dated by TCRdb to about 2020). The intended sense of this specimen's time point label: cycle 4 day 1 (C4D1), after more than five weeks of nivolumab. Every trial patient had relapsed following autologous stem cell transplantation, and prior brentuximab vedotin exposure was what differed among cohorts A, B and C. The library was produced with the immunoSEQ multiplex PCR assay. Sourced from immuneACCESS, this table was stored by TCRdb with only in-frame sequences that have V and J called. A share of the clones is absent; for the studies checked, an unresolved V gene accounts for under half, and the remainder has no known explanation. The sample data list around 21,000 clones, and about 77% of these were observed just once. The ten largest clones capture roughly 20% of the sample.

The sequencing used peripheral blood mononuclear cells (PBMCs), collected before the fourth cycle of nivolumab. These receptors all stem from a human donor with classical Hodgkin lymphoma.

The genes are TRBV6-5 and TRBJ2-5; D might be TRBD1 or TRBD2, each matching 6 bases. CDR1 and CDR2 (germline): MNHEY, SVGAGI. CDR3 length: 14 amino acids. V was pared by 2 bases and J by 7 bases, with 14 bases between. CDR3 in DNA: TGTGCCAGCAGTTACGGAGGGGGTAGGAGGACCCAGTACTTC. It encodes CASSYGGGRRTQYF.

This rearrangement joins TRBV9 to TRBJ1-1; D unresolved. Germline-derived CDR1 and CDR2 are SGDLS and YYNGEE. This CDR3 comprises 15 residues. Trimming shortened V by 6 bases and J by 1 base, and 16 bases separated the two germline ends. Here the CDR3 reads CASTRDHVKNTEAFF. CDR3 nucleotide sequence: TGTGCCAGCACCCGGGATCACGTAAAGAACACTGAAGCTTTCTTT.

The rearrangement links TRBV11-2 to TRBJ2-6; possible D gene TRBD2, 5 bases. The germline V and J ends were trimmed by 5 bases and 0 bases, with 14 bases remaining between them. This CDR3 spans 17 amino acids. CDR1 SGHAT and CDR2 FQNNGV come from the germline V gene. CDR3 loop: CASSVVGSFSGANVLTF. In nucleotides, the CDR3 is TGTGCCAGCAGCGTTGTTGGGAGCTTCTCTGGGGCCAACGTCCTGACTTTC.

Here the CDR3 DNA reads TGTGCCAGCAGTAGGACGCGTAGCGATCATGGCTACACCTTC. It specifies CASSRTRSDHGYTF. The chain combines TRBV27 with TRBJ1-2; D not certain. CDR3 length: 14 amino acids. CDR1 MNHEY and CDR2 SMNVEV come from the germline V gene (reference sequence). V shed 5 bases and J shed 6 bases, with 16 bases lying between them.

The J gene is TRBJ2-5, the V gene TRBV6-5; TRBD2 matches 8 bases. The germline gives CDR1 MNHEY, CDR2 SVGAGI. Unmatched junction bases numbered 6, after V lost 6 bases and J lost 0 bases. This CDR3 has 15 residues. The CDR3 region is CASRTGLEHQETQYF. The CDR3 nucleotides are TGTGCCAGCAGAACGGGACTAGAGCACCAAGAGACCCAGTACTTC.

The genes are TRBV29-1 and TRBJ1-1; possible D gene TRBD1, 6 bases. V was trimmed by 4 bases and J by 5 bases, leaving 14 bases between them. The CDR3 runs to 13 residues. Germline CDR1 SQVTM, CDR2 ANQGSEA. In DNA, the CDR3 is TGCAGCGTTGGAGGGGGGGCAGGAACTGAAGCTTTCTTT. It codes for CSVGGGAGTEAFF.

This clone was observed a handful of times. The V and J genes are TRBV7-6 and TRBJ2-5; TRBD1 aligns across 8 bases. The germline gives CDR1 SGHVS, CDR2 FNYEAQ. V gave up 2 bases and J gave up 2 bases; unmatched junction bases: 4. CDR3 length: 15 amino acids. This CDR3 reads CASSLPTGGQETQYF. Written as DNA, the CDR3 is TGTGCCAGCAGCTTACCCACAGGGGGTCAAGAGACCCAGTACTTC.

This clone was counted once. The chain couples TRBV11-2 to TRBJ2-1; D is unclear. Trimming removed 6 bases at V and 5 bases at J, with 8 bases between. Germline CDR1 and CDR2: SGHAT and FQNNGV. This CDR3 comprises 12 residues. The CDR3 loop reads CASRLRDNEQFF. CDR3 DNA: TGTGCCAGCAGACTTAGGGACAATGAGCAGTTCTTC. The entire variable domain, with the rest obtained from reference TRBV11-2 and TRBJ2-1, is as follows: EAGVAQSPRYKIIEKRQSVAFWCNPISGHATLYWYQQILGQGPKLLIQFQNNGVVDDSQLPKDRFSAERLKGVDSTLKIQPAKLEDSAVYLCASRLRDNEQFFGPGTRLTVL.

This clone is a singleton in its sample. The chain is built from TRBV4-2 and TRBJ2-1; D is possibly TRBD2 (5 bases). The CDR3 is 13 residues long. Germline CDR1 is LGHNA and CDR2 is YNFKEQ. Trimming stripped 0 bases from V and 11 bases from J, with 11 bases between. In DNA, the CDR3 is TGTGCCAGCAGCCAAGAGTCGAGCGGAAAGCAGTTCTTC. It is translated as CASSQESSGKQFF.

The chain uses TRBV7-6 and TRBJ1-2; possibly TRBD1 for D (6 bases). Per germline, CDR1 SGHVS and CDR2 FNYEAQ. V was trimmed by 5 bases and J by 4 bases, leaving 17 bases between them. This CDR3 has 15 amino acids. Here the CDR3 DNA reads TGTGCCAGCAGCCAGGATGGCAGGGGACCCTATGGCTACACCTTC. Residues: CASSQDGRGPYGYTF.